This entry is about one TCR beta chain. As yet, its antigen is unknown. The data stem from a study of shared clonotypes between healthy human individuals. Study outcomes and limitations: With four donors compared, roughly 5% of naive CD4 clonotypes were shared.

The assay ran at deep level. Some clones are missing from TCRdb's copy, which holds only in-frame ones; the method was immunoSEQ multiplex PCR. The sample lists 2 million to 3 million clones, roughly 93% occurring once. Nashville, Tennessee was home to all donors, each a Caucasian adult. Material for sequencing was naive CD4+ T cells from PBMCs. Subset noted: CD45RA+ positively selected. This sequence originates from a man between 18 and 35 years old in good health. Some clones in this sample may be carry-over from other donors' samples.

CDR3 sequence (DNA): TGTGCCAGCAGCGTTGGATGGGGGATCATGAACACTGAAGCTTTCTTT. Translated: CASSVGWGIMNTEAFF. The rearrangement uses TRBV9 and TRBJ1-1; possibly TRBD1 for D (5 bases). Trimming left V 2 bases short and J 0 bases short, with 14 bases between. This CDR3 is built from 16 residues. Per the germline V gene, CDR1 is SGDLS and CDR2 is YYNGEE.